This T cell receptor beta chain was sequenced for a study of T cell changes during pregnancy in multiple sclerosis. Some clones are missing from TCRdb's copy, which holds only in-frame ones; the method was immunoSEQ multiplex PCR. The top ten hold 1% to 1.5% of the sample, which has approximately 49,000 clones, about 88% seen once. The V end lost 4 bases, the J end lost 2 bases, and 15 bases lay between the germline ends. CDR1 and CDR2 (germline): SGDLS, YYNGEE. The CDR3 extends over 16 amino acids. This clone is a singleton in its sample. V is TRBV9 and J is TRBJ2-2, with a weak D call TRBD1 (7 bases). The material was CD4+ T cells from peripheral blood mononuclear cells, obtained in the second trimester of pregnancy. This sequence originates from a female donor with multiple sclerosis, enrolled in a pregnancy study. CDR3: CASSPGGTVNTGELFF. CDR3 nucleotide sequence: TGTGCCAGCAGCCCTGGGGGGACAGTTAACACCGGGGAGCTGTTTTTT.